The text below deals with one TCR beta chain. Its antigen is unknown. This sample is part of a study of identical twins. A universal primer site came from template switching; cDNA carried unique molecular identifiers. TCRdb processed the 5' RACE reads anew with MiXCR; each CDR3 protein has one entry. The sample consists of 650,000 to 800,000 distinct CDR3 sequences, 8.5% to 9% of them appearing once. Germline V CDR1 and CDR2: SNHLY, FYNNEI. The CDR3 is made up of 16 amino acids. With V trimmed by 1 base and J by 3 bases, 2 bases remained unmatched. Study-level results: Twins shared out-of-frame alpha sequences with excess low generation probability. Cross-sectional statistics underpinned the conclusions; the same donors were not followed.

This sample also belongs to another study, concerning yellow fever vaccine responses in identical twins.

This receptor was identified in a woman aged 18 to 35 in good health. V gene TRBV2 combines with J gene TRBJ2-6; 8 bases are shared with TRBD1. Sequenced material: PBMCs. The DNA of the CDR3 is TGTGCCAGCAGTGAAGGGACAGGGATTGGGGCCAACGTCCTGACTTTC. Its translation is CASSEGTGIGANVLTF. Drawing the rest from reference TRBV2 and TRBJ2-6, the complete variable domain is EPEVTQTPSHQVTQMGQEVILRCVPISNHLYFYWYRQILGQKVEFLVSFYNNEISEKSEIFDDQFSVERPDGSNFTLKIRSTKLEDSAMYFCASSEGTGIGANVLTFGAGSRLTVL.